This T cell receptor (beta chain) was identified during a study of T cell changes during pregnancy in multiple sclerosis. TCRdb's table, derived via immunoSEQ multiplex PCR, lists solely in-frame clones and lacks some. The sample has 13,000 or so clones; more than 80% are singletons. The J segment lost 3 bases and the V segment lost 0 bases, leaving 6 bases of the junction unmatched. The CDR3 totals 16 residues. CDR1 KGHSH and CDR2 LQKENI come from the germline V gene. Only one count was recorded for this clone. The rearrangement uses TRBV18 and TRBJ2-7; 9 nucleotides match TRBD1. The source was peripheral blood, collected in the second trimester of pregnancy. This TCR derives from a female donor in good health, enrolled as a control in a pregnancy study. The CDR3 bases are TGTGCCAGCTCACCACCTTCCGGGACAGGGAGCTACGAGCAGTACTTC. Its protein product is CASSPPSGTGSYEQYF.